This TCR beta chain was identified during a study of T cells in Graves' hyperthyroidism and ophthalmopathy. Findings and limits, study-wide: Ophthalmopathy could be told apart from stable hyperthyroidism with a 13 V-J model. Blood also contained most expanded thyroid clonotypes above 0.001. Ophthalmopathy, as predicted by the model, came a median approximately 6.5 months after the prediction.

Graves' hyperthyroidism was deemed stable given no ophthalmopathy progression within 18 months. Many counts were recorded for this clonotype. Its antigen remains unknown. RNA transcripts yielded amplified TCR beta CDR3 regions. Carried out on the TCR CDR3, a first-round RT-PCR used the HTBI primer set. Using its own MiXCR run on the multiplex PCR reads, TCRdb lists one record per CDR3 protein. The sample lists about 610,000 distinct CDR3 sequences; just over 45% were seen once. This CDR3 comprises 15 residues. CDR1 and CDR2 (germline): SEHNR, FQNEAQ (reference sequence). V shed 2 bases, J shed 5 bases, and the junction held 7 bases outside the gene matches.

This TCR was recovered from a young woman with Graves' hyperthyroidism. Specimen: peripheral blood or thyroid tissue (not recorded which). The chain couples TRBV7-9 to TRBJ2-7, with TRBD2 matching over 9 bases. In DNA form, the CDR3 reads TGTGCCAGCAGCTTATTAGGGCTAGCGGGACACGAGCAGTACTTC. Translating gives CASSLLGLAGHEQYF.